This TCR beta chain was captured by sequencing in a study of CD8 T cells in Susac syndrome. cDNA came from around 0.5 to 1 ug RNA primed by random hexamers. MiXCR was run by TCRdb on the immunoSEQ multiplex PCR reads, yielding one entry per CDR3 protein. This table holds about 100,000 distinct CDR3 sequences, 95% found once. Germline CDR1 and CDR2: PRHDT and FYEKMQ (reference sequence). The CDR3 has 14 amino acids. V was clipped by 6 bases and J by 6 bases; unmatched bases: 11. The source is a human donor with Susac syndrome. The chain carries TRBV13 and TRBJ2-7; 7 nucleotides match TRBD2. The sample comprised CD8+ T cells from PBMCs. CDR3 nucleotides: TGTGCCAGCAGAGACTCACTAGCGACCAGCGAGCAGTACTTC. Protein product: CASRDSLATSEQYF.